The present TCR beta chain was sequenced within a study of PD-1 blockade in classical Hodgkin lymphoma. Points from the study as a whole: The study reported lower baseline TCR diversity in newly diagnosed patients than in healthy donors. Compared with baseline, CD4+ but not CD8+ TCR diversity had risen significantly by C4D1.

Profiling relied on immunoSEQ multiplex PCR, and the TCRdb table lists in-frame clones only, not all of them. The top ten clones hold nearly 20% of a sample with about 110,000 clones, nearly 90% of them seen once. Points on this clone: Its antigen is still unknown.

All trial patients relapsed after autologous stem cell transplantation. V was cut by 5 bases and J by 4 bases, with 15 bases left in between. CDR1 is MDHEN, CDR2 SYDVKM, per germline. The CDR3 is 15 amino acids. The chain recombines TRBV28 with TRBJ1-3; D gene uncertain. Sequenced material: peripheral blood mononuclear cells (PBMCs), taken before the second cycle of nivolumab. The sequence was collected from a human donor with classical Hodgkin lymphoma. The CDR3 region is CASSPNPRIGNTIYF. DNA for the CDR3: TGTGCCAGCAGTCCCAATCCGAGGATAGGAAACACCATATATTTT.